This TCR beta chain was recovered during a study of cytomegalovirus exposure and HLA in healthy donors. Regarding the study as a whole: Apparent HLA restriction characterized most CMV-associated TCR beta chains in a later analysis.

With 60 Vbeta and 13 Jbeta primers, the PCR was carried out. Per the authors' pipeline: The authors later counted roughly 76 million unique TCR beta chains, approximately 12 million of them shared. Method: immunoSEQ multiplex PCR; TCRdb's copy keeps in-frame clones and lacks some. That table supplies the V and J calls and clone size; D and trimming were determined from the DNA. This repertoire shows roughly 120,000 clones, around 80% found once; its top ten account for 0.85% to 1.3%. The V gene's germline CDR1 is SGHVS and CDR2 FNYEAQ. This CDR3 has 16 amino acids. Trimming took 3 bases from V and 0 from J, leaving 12 bases between them. A remark on this clone: The antigen is undetermined.

This TCR came from a human donor in good health. V is TRBV7-6 and J is TRBJ1-3; the D is unclear. Sequencing was performed on PBMCs. CDR3: CASSLRHGNSGNTIYF. The CDR3 nucleotides read TGTGCCAGCAGCTTGAGACACGGGAACTCTGGAAACACCATATATTTT.